This T cell receptor beta chain was identified in a study of CD4+ T cells in melanoma. Details on this clone: Its target is not known.

The CDR3 runs to 13 residues. V dropped 0 bases and J dropped 4 bases, with 7 bases sitting between them. Looked up from germline, CDR1 is SGHRS and CDR2 is YFSETQ. Clones were read by immunoSEQ multiplex PCR, and TCRdb kept only the in-frame ones, dropping some. In the table there are fewer than 20,000 clones, roughly four fifths of which are singletons. Study conclusions and caveats: CD8+ T cell, macrophage and B cell function reportedly correlated with neoantigen-specific CD4+ T cells. Neoantigen-specific CD4+ T cells in melanoma reportedly had diverse differentiation states.

The gene calls are TRBV5-1 and TRBJ1-1; the D gene is possibly TRBD1 (5 bases). The specimen was cells from a culture (not recorded whether cultured in vitro). The clonotype comes from a human donor with melanoma. The CDR3 spells CASSLGGGTEAFF. CDR3 in DNA: TGCGCCAGCAGCTTGGGCGGGGGCACTGAAGCTTTCTTT.